What follows are 8 T cell receptor beta chains derived from one specimen sequenced in a study of T-cell memory formation after mild COVID-19. TCRdb reprocessed the 5' RACE reads with MiXCR, giving one entry per CDR3 protein. The table has about half a million distinct CDR3 sequences, about 18% seen once; the top ten hold approximately 13%. The sequenced sample consisted of PBMCs or a T cell subset sorted from them (not recorded which). All receptors derive from an adult woman who had mild COVID-19 (a few samples of this study predate the infection). Cell type and time point are not known.

This clonotype has only a few counts. The rearrangement joins TRBV6-2 or TRBV6-3 to TRBJ2-7, with TRBD1 as a possible D gene (6 bases). The germline gives CDR1 MNHEY, CDR2 SVGEGT. V shed 4 bases and J shed 0 bases, with 13 bases lying between them. The CDR3 spans 15 residues. The CDR3 sequence is CASSFGWTDSYEQYF. The CDR3, as DNA: TGTGCCAGCAGTTTTGGTTGGACAGACTCCTACGAGCAGTACTTC.

The chain combines TRBV30 with TRBJ1-5, with D uncertain. The CDR3 runs 14 residues. Trimming took 0 bases from V and 2 from J, leaving 8 bases between them. Germline CDR1 is GTSNPN and CDR2 is SVGIG (reference sequence). The chain's CDR3 is CAWSVLNGNQPQHF. CDR3 DNA: TGTGCCTGGAGTGTGCTTAACGGCAATCAGCCCCAGCATTTT.

This clonotype was seen a few times. The chain has TRBV29-1 and TRBJ1-2, with 11 bases fitting TRBD1. Germline CDR1 reads SQVTM; CDR2 reads ANQGSEA. This CDR3 is 15 amino acids long. V lost 7 bases, J lost 6 bases, and 13 bases stayed unmatched. CDR3 sequence reads: CSAWRVGQGADGYTF. In DNA form, the CDR3 reads TGCAGCGCGTGGCGAGTTGGACAGGGGGCAGATGGCTACACCTTC.

V and J are TRBV29-1 and TRBJ2-7; D possibly uses TRBD1 or TRBD2 (5 bases each). The CDR3 extends over 13 amino acids. The V gene's germline CDR1 is SQVTM and CDR2 ANQGSEA. V dropped 4 bases and J dropped 5 bases, with 15 bases sitting between them. CDR3 coding DNA: TGCAGCGTTGGAAGGAAATTGGGGGACGAGCAGTACTTC. The encoded protein is CSVGRKLGDEQYF.

The genes are TRBV7-9 and TRBJ2-5, with D maybe TRBD2 (7 bases). The length of the CDR3 is 14 residues. V dropped 3 bases and J dropped 3 bases, with 11 bases sitting between them. Looked up from germline, CDR1 is SEHNR and CDR2 is FQNEAQ (reference sequence). CDR3 region: CASSFGGPEETQYF. As DNA, the CDR3 is TGTGCCAGCAGCTTCGGGGGGCCGGAAGAGACCCAGTACTTC. The full variable domain, with the rest looked up from reference TRBV7-9 and TRBJ2-5, is DTGVSQNPRHKITKRGQNVTFRCDPISEHNRLYWYRQTLGQGPEFLTYFQNEAQLEKSRLLSDRFSAERPKGSFSTLEIQRTEQGDSAMYLCASSFGGPEETQYFGPGTRLLVL.

This clonotype was observed many times. J is TRBJ2-1 and V is TRBV5-1; D is unresolved. Trimming stripped 0 bases from V and 7 bases from J, with 5 bases between. CDR3 length: 12 residues. The germline V gene encodes CDR1 SGHRS and CDR2 YFSETQ. CDR3 sequence: CASSLDLNEQFF. The CDR3 DNA is TGCGCCAGCAGCTTGGACTTAAATGAGCAGTTCTTC.

This clonotype came up many times. The V and J genes are TRBV15 and TRBJ2-2, with D unclear. The CDR3 is made up of 17 amino acids. Looked up from germline, CDR1 is LNHNV and CDR2 is YYDKDF (reference sequence). V was pared by 1 base and J by 2 bases, with 14 bases between. In DNA form, the CDR3 reads TGTGCCACCAGCAGAGCGGGTCTTTTTGGAAACACCGGGGAGCTGTTTTTT. Translation gives CATSRAGLFGNTGELFF.

This clonotype was counted a few times. Here the CDR3 DNA reads TGTGCCAGCAGCTTAGGGGACAGGAGGAGTTCACCCCTCCACTTT. This gives the protein CASSLGDRRSSPLHF. This chain links TRBV7-2 with TRBJ1-6; 8 bases line up with TRBD1. Germline assignment: CDR1 SGHTA and CDR2 FQGNSA. J lost 9 bases, V lost 1 base, and 5 bases had no gene match. The CDR3 contains 15 residues.